Each of the 27 T cell receptor beta chains below was sequenced from the same sample in a study of beta chain features in type 1 diabetes. All of the isolated RNA was reverse transcribed, so expressed TCRB transcripts were sequenced. Sequenced by immunoSEQ multiplex PCR; TCRdb stores in-frame clones only, minus some. The sample yields 900,000 or so clones, roughly 15% seen once. The sample taken for sequencing was naive CD4+ T cells from blood. The receptors derive from a woman younger than 30 in good health.

The chain joins TRBV7-9 to TRBJ1-5; 9 positions agree with TRBD1. The germline CDR1 and CDR2 sequences are SEHNR and FQNEAQ (reference sequence). CDR3 length: 17 amino acids. V was clipped by 5 bases and J by 0 bases; unmatched bases: 8. The CDR3 DNA is TGTGCCAGCAGCCCCGGGACAGGGAGTTCTAGCAATCAGCCCCAGCATTTT. This gives the protein CASSPGTGSSSNQPQHF.

This clone showed up just a few times. This rearrangement joins TRBV10-3 to TRBJ2-7, with TRBD2 matching over 10 bases. After removal of 2 bases from V and 5 bases from J, the junction contained 3 bases not matched to a gene. Per germline, CDR1 ENHRY and CDR2 SYGVKD. The CDR3 is 14 amino acids. The CDR3 protein is CAISELAGVNEQYF. The CDR3 coding sequence is TGTGCCATCAGTGAGCTAGCGGGAGTGAACGAGCAGTACTTC.

The genes are TRBV7-2 and TRBJ2-1, with 12 bases identical to TRBD2. Trimming at V came to 0 bases and at J to 10 bases, leaving 10 bases not matched to a gene. Germline V gene sequence: CDR1 SGHTA, CDR2 FQGNSA. This CDR3 spans 17 amino acids. The chain's CDR3 is CASSLAQTSGRREEQFF. CDR3 DNA: TGTGCCAGCAGCTTAGCGCAAACTAGCGGGAGGCGGGAGGAGCAGTTCTTC. Drawing the rest from reference TRBV7-2 and TRBJ2-1, the complete variable domain is GAGVSQSPSNKVTEKGKDVELRCDPISGHTALYWYRQSLGQGLEFLIYFQGNSAPDKSGLPSDRFSAERTGGSVSTLTIQRTQQEDSAVYLCASSLAQTSGRREEQFFGPGTRLTVL.

This clone came up a few times. The chain joins TRBV18 to TRBJ2-5; 9 bases align to TRBD1. Trimming at V came to 0 bases and at J to 2 bases, leaving 4 bases not matched to a gene. CDR1 is KGHSH, CDR2 LQKENI, per germline. This CDR3 contains 16 residues. The CDR3 DNA reads as TGTGCCAGCTCACCACCGGGACAGGGTTTTCAAGAGACCCAGTACTTC. It yields the protein CASSPPGQGFQETQYF.

The chain has TRBV7-2 and TRBJ2-7; possible D gene TRBD1, 6 bases. Trimming pared 1 base from V and 6 bases from J, leaving 25 bases between. This CDR3 contains 18 residues. CDR1 is SGHTA, CDR2 FQGNSA, per germline. The CDR3 sequence: CASSLERYSVGTSGEQYF. The CDR3 DNA reads as TGTGCCAGCAGCTTAGAGAGGTATTCGGTTGGGACATCGGGCGAGCAGTACTTC. The complete variable domain, with remaining parts taken from reference TRBV7-2 and TRBJ2-7, reads GAGVSQSPSNKVTEKGKDVELRCDPISGHTALYWYRQSLGQGLEFLIYFQGNSAPDKSGLPSDRFSAERTGGSVSTLTIQRTQQEDSAVYLCASSLERYSVGTSGEQYFGPGTRLTVT.

This rearrangement joins TRBV7-9 to TRBJ1-1; possible D gene TRBD1, 5 bases. The CDR3 runs 15 residues. Trimming cost V 5 bases and J 4 bases, with 17 bases left between them. The V gene's germline CDR1 is SEHNR and CDR2 FQNEAQ (reference sequence). For the CDR3, the DNA is TGTGCCAGCAGCCCGTCCGGGGGATGGCGCACTGAAGCTTTCTTT. It encodes CASSPSGGWRTEAFF.

The chain couples TRBV7-9 to TRBJ2-1; 7 nucleotides agree with TRBD1. J gave up 13 bases and V 6 bases, and 12 bases lay outside the gene matches. The germline CDR1 and CDR2 sequences are SEHNR and FQNEAQ (reference sequence). This CDR3 region has 13 residues. In DNA, the CDR3 is TGTGCCAGCAGGCGAACGACAGGGCTGAATCAGTTCTTC. Translation: CASRRTTGLNQFF. Together with reference TRBV7-9 and TRBJ2-1, the CDR3 gives the full variable domain: DTGVSQNPRHKITKRGQNVTFRCDPISEHNRLYWYRQTLGQGPEFLTYFQNEAQLEKSRLLSDRFSAERPKGSFSTLEIQRTEQGDSAMYLCASRRTTGLNQFFGPGTRLTVL.

This rearrangement joins TRBV6-6 to TRBJ2-1; 9 bases are shared with TRBD2. Per germline, CDR1 MNHNY and CDR2 SVGAGI (reference sequence). CDR3 size: 14 residues. Trimming cost V 6 bases and J 14 bases; bases outside gene matches: 14. CDR3 sequence (DNA): TGTGCCAGCAGCGGGGGGTGGCTAGCGGGAACTAAGTTCTTC. Amino acids: CASSGGWLAGTKFF.

CDR3 loop: CATSRGLEQETQYF. The CDR3, as DNA: TGTGCCACCAGCAGGGGACTAGAGCAAGAGACCCAGTACTTC. This chain uses TRBV15 with TRBJ2-5; the match to TRBD2 covers 8 bases. From germline, CDR1 is LNHNV and CDR2 YYDKDF (reference sequence). The CDR3 runs 14 residues. V lost 3 bases, J lost 2 bases, and 2 bases stayed unmatched.

This clone was seen a handful of times. CDR3 sequence (DNA): TGCAGCGTTGTACTAGCGGGAGGTCCGAGCTCCTACGAGCAGTACTTC. This translates into CSVVLAGGPSSYEQYF. The gene calls are TRBV29-1 and TRBJ2-7, with 12 bases lining up with TRBD2. This CDR3 is built from 16 residues. Germline lookup yields CDR1 SQVTM and CDR2 ANQGSEA. With 4 bases clipped from V and 0 bases from J, the junction kept 7 bases outside the gene matches.

This clone showed up just a few times. The genes are TRBV15 and TRBJ2-3; D is uncertain. The V and J ends lost 0 bases and 4 bases respectively, with 8 bases between them. Germline lookup yields CDR1 LNHNV and CDR2 YYDKDF (reference sequence). The CDR3 runs 14 residues. The CDR3 reads CATSRDLWPDTQYF. CDR3 nucleotide sequence: TGTGCCACCAGCAGAGATTTGTGGCCAGATACGCAGTATTTT.

This clone turned up a few times. V usage is TRBV10-3 and J usage is TRBJ1-2, with a tentative D call TRBD1 (5 bases). Trimming took off 6 bases at V and 5 bases at J, with 13 bases between the two ends. Germline V lookup: CDR1 ENHRY, CDR2 SYGVKD. The CDR3 consists of 13 residues. The CDR3 region has the DNA TGTGCCATCAGCCCGGGACGGTCGTATGGCTACACCTTC. This encodes CAISPGRSYGYTF.

V usage is TRBV29-1 and J usage is TRBJ1-2; tentative D call: TRBD1 (6 bases). The CDR3 spans 12 residues. V gave up 5 bases and J gave up 6 bases, with 13 bases separating them. The germline CDR1 and CDR2 sequences are SQVTM and ANQGSEA. The CDR3 DNA reads TGCAGCGTTAAGGGGGGGGATGATGGCTACACCTTC. The encoded protein is CSVKGGDDGYTF.

This clone occurred a few times. V usage is TRBV6-6 and J usage is TRBJ2-2; 11 bases are shared with TRBD2. The CDR3 sequence is 16 residues long. V dropped 6 bases and J dropped 4; count of bases not matched to a gene: 7. Per germline, CDR1 MNHNY and CDR2 SVGAGI (reference sequence). CDR3 nucleotides: TGTGCCAGCAGAGCCCTAGCGGGAGGTTCCACCGGGGAGCTGTTTTTT. Protein: CASRALAGGSTGELFF.

This chain connects TRBV2 to TRBJ1-4, with 8 bases identical to TRBD1. This CDR3 has 14 amino acids. With 10 bases clipped from V and 4 bases from J, the junction kept 8 bases outside the gene matches. CDR1 and CDR2 (germline): SNHLY, FYNNEI. CDR3 in amino acids: CATLAGQGNEKLFF. As DNA, the CDR3 is TGTGCCACCTTAGCCGGACAGGGTAATGAAAAACTGTTTTTT. The whole variable domain, filled in from reference TRBV2 and TRBJ1-4, reads EPEVTQTPSHQVTQMGQEVILRCVPISNHLYFYWYRQILGQKVEFLVSFYNNEISEKSEIFDDQFSVERPDGSNFTLKIRSTKLEDSAMYFCATLAGQGNEKLFFGSGTQLSVL.

The J gene is TRBJ2-1, the V gene TRBV4-3, with TRBD2 as a possible D gene (6 bases). The length of the CDR3 is 15 residues. CDR1 is LGHNA and CDR2 is YSLEER in the germline V gene. Trimming pared 1 base from V and 0 bases from J, leaving 7 bases between. The CDR3 reads CASSQVSGSYNEQFF. For the CDR3, the DNA is TGCGCCAGCAGCCAAGTTAGCGGCTCCTACAATGAGCAGTTCTTC.

Only a few counts were recorded for this clone. The chain carries TRBV28 and TRBJ2-7; 12 nucleotides align to TRBD2. CDR1 and CDR2 from the germline V gene are MDHEN and SYDVKM. V lost 10 bases to trimming and J lost 6 bases; unmatched junction nucleotides: 7. The length of the CDR3 is 13 residues. CDR3 coding DNA: TGTGCCATCCTGACTAGCGGGAGTGGCGAGCAGTACTTC. This translates into CAILTSGSGEQYF.

This sequence joins TRBV9 and TRBJ2-1; 11 bases agree with TRBD2. The CDR3 sequence is 16 residues long. Germline V gives CDR1 SGDLS, CDR2 YYNGEE. J lost 6 bases, V lost 0 bases, and 5 bases had no gene match. The CDR3, as DNA: TGTGCCAGCAGCGTAGGGGGACTAGCGGCGATCAATGAGCAGTTCTTC. Translated, it gives CASSVGGLAAINEQFF. The complete variable domain, with remaining parts taken from reference TRBV9 and TRBJ2-1, reads DSGVTQTPKHLITATGQRVTLRCSPRSGDLSVYWYQQSLDQGLQFLIQYYNGEERAKGNILERFSAQQFPDLHSELNLSSLELGDSALYFCASSVGGLAAINEQFFGPGTRLTVL.

This clone was seen only a few times. This chain links TRBV27 with TRBJ2-7, with no clear D. The germline CDR1 and CDR2 sequences are MNHEY and SMNVEV (reference sequence). The CDR3 extends over 14 amino acids. Trimming took off 3 bases at V and 3 bases at J, with 12 bases between the two ends. CDR3 sequence reads: CASSFAGRNYEQYF. The CDR3, as DNA: TGTGCCAGCAGTTTCGCTGGCAGGAACTACGAGCAGTACTTC.

The gene calls are TRBV7-2 and TRBJ2-7; 7 bases match TRBD2. J lost 6 bases, V lost 2 bases, and 7 bases had no gene match. There are 14 residues in the CDR3. Germline CDR1 SGHTA, CDR2 FQGNSA. The CDR3 bases are TGTGCCAGCAGCTTAAAGGCGGGAGTCTTCGAGCAGTACTTC. It specifies CASSLKAGVFEQYF.

The chain uses TRBV20-1 and TRBJ1-2; no clear D gene. The V and J ends lost 8 bases and 8 bases respectively, with 6 bases between them. CDR3 length: 8 amino acids. Germline V gene data show CDR1 as DFQATT and CDR2 as SNEGSKA (reference sequence). The CDR3 reads CSPRGYTF. In nucleotides, the CDR3 is TGCAGTCCTCGAGGCTACACCTTC.

This clone has only a few counts. The rearrangement uses TRBV21-1 and TRBJ2-5; the tabulated D call, TRBD1, remains unverified against the DNA. TRBV21-1 is assigned pseudogene status. This CDR3 region has 19 residues. The CDR3, as DNA: TGTGCCAGCAGCAAGAAAAGGGGAAATCGGAGACACTCGATAAAGACCCAGTACTTC. As protein: CASSKKRGNRRHSIKTQYF.

This clone appeared a few times. The chain joins TRBV6-1 to TRBJ2-4; 8 nucleotides match TRBD1. V gave up 8 bases and J gave up 15 bases; unmatched junction bases: 9. CDR1 and CDR2 from the germline V gene are MNHNS and SASEGT. The CDR3 sequence is 11 residues long. CDR3 sequence reads: CASRQTGDRYF. CDR3 bases: TGTGCCAGCCGACAGACAGGGGATCGGTACTTC.

In its sample, this clone was seen a few times. Other DNA sequences in this sample translate to the same CDR3. This sequence joins TRBV7-9 and TRBJ2-1; TRBD2 might be the D (5 bases). The CDR3 has 14 amino acids. Germline CDR1 and CDR2: SEHNR and FQNEAQ (reference sequence). V gave up 1 base and J gave up 3 bases, with 7 bases separating them. CDR3 DNA sequence: TGTGCCAGCAGCTTAGTGGGGAGCTACAATGAGCAGTTCTTC. Its protein product is CASSLVGSYNEQFF.

The gene calls are TRBV23-1 and TRBJ2-7; the match to TRBD1 covers 7 bases. TRBV23-1 is filed as an ORF, its function uncertain. The CDR3 runs 18 residues. The junction had 14 bases not matched to a gene; V was cut back by 3 bases and J by 0 bases. CDR3 sequence: CASSHSPGQSLFSYEQYF. Written as DNA, the CDR3 is TGCGCCAGCAGTCATTCCCCGGGACAGTCCCTTTTCTCCTACGAGCAGTACTTC.

This clone was detected a few times. This chain joins TRBV9 and TRBJ1-4; D not resolved. Looked up from germline, CDR1 is SGDLS and CDR2 is YYNGEE. V was pared by 3 bases and J by 0 bases, with 6 bases between. This CDR3 contains 14 residues. The CDR3 region is CASSGHATNEKLFF. CDR3 DNA: TGTGCCAGCAGCGGGCACGCAACTAATGAAAAACTGTTTTTT.

This sequence joins TRBV7-2 and TRBJ2-3; 10 bases line up with TRBD2. CDR1 SGHTA and CDR2 FQGNSA come from the germline V gene. The V segment lost 4 bases and the J segment 4 bases; nucleotides outside the gene matches: 8. CDR3 length equals 16 residues. CDR3 in amino acids: CASSSGKLAGSDTQYF. Here the CDR3 DNA reads TGTGCCAGCAGCTCCGGGAAACTAGCGGGGTCAGATACGCAGTATTTT.